Shown below are 7 T cell receptor beta chains from a single sample sequenced in a study of type 1 regulatory T cells. TCRdb re-analysed the reads in MiXCR, keeping a single row per CDR3 protein. Found here are roughly 25,000 distinct CDR3 sequences, 55% to 75% of them singletons; the top ten hold around 14%. Antigens for these TCRs are unknown. Sequenced: cultured T cells, either the whole culture or a sorted T cell fraction (not recorded which). Indicated subset: Tr1-enriched cell product generated in vitro against host alloantigens. These receptor sequences come from a human donor in good health.

This clonotype was seen a few times. The chain employs TRBV9 and TRBJ1-5; no clear D. The V gene lost 4 bases and the J gene lost 5 bases, with 19 bases spanning the gap. The CDR3 extends over 16 amino acids. CDR1 and CDR2 (germline): SGDLS, YYNGEE. The CDR3 DNA follows: TGTGCCAGCAGCCAATATGACCGCCCGAGCGATCAGCCCCAGCATTTT. Protein: CASSQYDRPSDQPQHF. The variable domain in full, with the rest retrieved from reference TRBV9 and TRBJ1-5, is DSGVTQTPKHLITATGQRVTLRCSPRSGDLSVYWYQQSLDQGLQFLIQYYNGEERAKGNILERFSAQQFPDLHSELNLSSLELGDSALYFCASSQYDRPSDQPQHFGDGTRLSIL.

The chain carries TRBV7-2 and TRBJ2-3; TRBD2 matches at 7 bases. The CDR3 has 15 amino acids. Trimming removed 4 bases from V and 2 bases from J; junction bases left unmatched: 6. CDR1 is SGHTA and CDR2 is FQGNSA in the germline V gene. In DNA form, the CDR3 reads TGTGCCAGCAGCTCCCTGGGGACTACCACAGATACGCAGTATTTT. It encodes CASSSLGTTTDTQYF.

The V gene is TRBV28, the J gene TRBJ1-2; the match to TRBD1 covers 10 bases. The CDR3 runs to 12 residues. The germline CDR1 and CDR2 sequences are MDHEN and SYDVKM. Unmatched junction bases numbered 1, after V lost 6 bases and J lost 6 bases. CDR3 in DNA: TGTGCCAGCAGGGGGACAGGGGATGGCTACACCTTC. It yields the protein CASRGTGDGYTF.

The genes are TRBV29-1 and TRBJ1-6; the D gene is possibly TRBD1 (5 bases). This CDR3 is built from 12 residues. Germline V gene data show CDR1 as SQVTM and CDR2 as ANQGSEA. V lost 6 bases, J lost 6 bases, and 9 bases lay in between. This CDR3 is CSVGDGNSPLHF. The CDR3 nucleotides read TGCAGCGTGGGGGACGGTAATTCACCCCTCCACTTT.

The table lists this clonotype with a count of one. The CDR3 coding sequence is TGTGCCAGCAGCCCCCTTGTAGCGGGGGGGCGGGGGGAGACCCAGTACTTC. Its translation is CASSPLVAGGRGETQYF. This chain joins TRBV7-2 and TRBJ2-5; TRBD2 matches at 11 bases. The length of the CDR3 is 17 residues. Germline V gives CDR1 SGHTA, CDR2 FQGNSA. V was pared by 5 bases and J by 5 bases, with 13 bases of the junction left unmatched.

This chain links TRBV2 with TRBJ2-1; TRBD2 agrees at 12 bases. Trimming removed 6 bases from V and 12 bases from J; junction bases left unmatched: 9. Germline-derived CDR1 and CDR2 are SNHLY and FYNNEI. The CDR3 spans 14 residues. The DNA of the CDR3 is TGTGCCAGCAGGCAAGATACTAGCGGGGGGCCGCAGTTCTTC. This codes for CASRQDTSGGPQFF.

This clonotype has just one count. This chain connects TRBV7-2 to TRBJ2-1, with 12 bases that match TRBD2. The CDR3 totals 17 residues. Germline V gene sequence: CDR1 SGHTA, CDR2 FQGNSA. J lost 2 bases, V lost 1 base, and 3 bases had no gene match. The DNA of the CDR3 is TGTGCCAGCAGCTTAGTACGACTAGCGGGGGCCTACAATGAGCAGTTCTTC. As protein: CASSLVRLAGAYNEQFF.